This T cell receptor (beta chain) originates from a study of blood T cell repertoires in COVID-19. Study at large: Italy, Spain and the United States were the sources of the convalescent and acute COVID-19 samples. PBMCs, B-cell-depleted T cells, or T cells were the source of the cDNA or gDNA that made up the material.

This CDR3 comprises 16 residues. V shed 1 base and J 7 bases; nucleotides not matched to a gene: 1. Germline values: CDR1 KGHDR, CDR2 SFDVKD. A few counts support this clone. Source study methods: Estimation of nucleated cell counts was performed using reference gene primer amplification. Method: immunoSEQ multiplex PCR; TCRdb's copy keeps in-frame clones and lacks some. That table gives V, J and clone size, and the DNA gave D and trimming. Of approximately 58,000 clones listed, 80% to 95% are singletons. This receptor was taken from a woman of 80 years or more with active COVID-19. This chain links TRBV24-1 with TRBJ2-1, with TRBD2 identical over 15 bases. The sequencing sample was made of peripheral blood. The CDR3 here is CATSDFGTSGGNEQFF. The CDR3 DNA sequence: TGTGCCACCAGTGATTTTGGGACTAGCGGGGGGAATGAGCAGTTCTTC.